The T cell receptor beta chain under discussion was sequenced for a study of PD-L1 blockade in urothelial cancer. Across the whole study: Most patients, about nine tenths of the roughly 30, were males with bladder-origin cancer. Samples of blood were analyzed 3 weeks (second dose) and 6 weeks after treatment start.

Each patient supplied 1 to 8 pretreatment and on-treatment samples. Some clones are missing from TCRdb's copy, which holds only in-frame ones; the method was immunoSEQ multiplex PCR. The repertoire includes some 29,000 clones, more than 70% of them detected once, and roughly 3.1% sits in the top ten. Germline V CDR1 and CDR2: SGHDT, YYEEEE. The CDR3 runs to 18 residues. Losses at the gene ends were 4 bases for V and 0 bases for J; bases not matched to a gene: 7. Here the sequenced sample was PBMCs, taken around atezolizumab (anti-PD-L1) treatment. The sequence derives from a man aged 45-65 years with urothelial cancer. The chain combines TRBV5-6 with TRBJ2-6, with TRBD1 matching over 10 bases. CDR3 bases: TGTGCCAGCAGCCCTATTGGGACAGGGGTCTCTGGGGCCAACGTCCTGACTTTC. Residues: CASSPIGTGVSGANVLTF.